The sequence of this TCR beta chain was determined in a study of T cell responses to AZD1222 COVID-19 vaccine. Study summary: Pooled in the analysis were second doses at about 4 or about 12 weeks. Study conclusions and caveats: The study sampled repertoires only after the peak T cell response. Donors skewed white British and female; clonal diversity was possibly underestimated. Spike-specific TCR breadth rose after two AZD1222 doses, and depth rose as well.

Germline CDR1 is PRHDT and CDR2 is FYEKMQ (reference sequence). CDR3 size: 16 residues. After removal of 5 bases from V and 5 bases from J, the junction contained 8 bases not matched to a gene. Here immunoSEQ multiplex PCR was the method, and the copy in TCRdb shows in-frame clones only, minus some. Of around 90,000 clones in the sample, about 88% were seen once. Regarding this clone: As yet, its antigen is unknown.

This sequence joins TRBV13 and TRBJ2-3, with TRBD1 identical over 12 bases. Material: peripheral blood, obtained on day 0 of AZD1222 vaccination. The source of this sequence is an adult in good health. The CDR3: CASSEGQGALGDTQYF. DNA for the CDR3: TGTGCCAGCAGCGAGGGACAGGGGGCGCTCGGAGATACGCAGTATTTT.